This entry concerns a single T cell receptor beta chain. Antigen unknown. V was pared by 0 bases and J by 4 bases, with 10 bases between. The CDR3 consists of 14 residues. CDR1 and CDR2 (germline): LNHNV, YYDKDF (reference sequence). The data were obtained in a study of Graves' ophthalmopathy and Graves' hyperthyroidism. RNA transcripts were the source from which TCR beta CDR3 regions were amplified. The library came from an HTBI-primed first-round RT-PCR and a second-round multiplex PCR. TCRdb recomputed calls from the multiplex PCR reads with MiXCR, one row per CDR3 protein. Of about 1.1 million distinct CDR3 sequences in the sample, around a third were seen once. Patients were excluded if they had other autoimmune diseases or uncontrolled infections, and likewise if pregnancy or lactation applied. Study results and caveats: A classifier, a 13-signature model, separated ophthalmopathy from stable hyperthyroidism with roughly 90% sensitivity and approximately 81% specificity. It was with roughly 70% sensitivity and just under 75% specificity that the model predicted ophthalmopathy progression. Most expanded clonotypes from thyroid (those above 0.001 frequency) were also found in blood.

The sequence was obtained from an adult man with Graves' hyperthyroidism. The sample consisted of peripheral blood or thyroid tissue (not recorded which). The V and J genes are TRBV15 and TRBJ2-7; D possibly corresponds to TRBD2 (6 bases). This CDR3 is CATSRDEAGYEQYF. CDR3 nucleotides: TGTGCCACCAGCAGAGATGAGGCGGGATACGAGCAGTACTTC.